Each of the 28 T cell receptor beta chains below was sequenced from the same sample in a study of response to subunit inactivated influenza vaccine listed by TCRdb under 2018. Receptor libraries were prepared by RT-PCR. Instrument used: Illumina HiSeq 2500. TCRdb applied fastp at Q25 and MiXCR to the public reads, then kept only in-frame beta chains. Each CDR3 protein appears once, grouped with its most common genes and DNA. This sample lists 550,000 to 650,000 distinct CDR3 sequences; 12% were detected once. The top ten clones comprise roughly 10% of the sample. The material sequenced was PBMCs from blood, taken on the day of vaccination. Receptor source: a man aged 50 to 60 who received an inactivated influenza vaccine. Donor details come from another sample of the same person, matched by shared clones.

This clonotype was counted a few times. The chain couples TRBV7-2 to TRBJ2-1; 9 bases map to TRBD1. With V trimmed by 5 bases and J by 3 bases, 8 bases remained unmatched. This CDR3 is built from 16 residues. Germline-derived CDR1 and CDR2 are SGHTA and FQGNSA. CDR3 nucleotide sequence: TGTGCCAGCAGCGTATTGCCGGGACAGGGCTACAATGAGCAGTTCTTC. Amino acids: CASSVLPGQGYNEQFF. Supplemented by reference TRBV7-2 and TRBJ2-1, the full variable domain reads GAGVSQSPSNKVTEKGKDVELRCDPISGHTALYWYRQSLGQGLEFLIYFQGNSAPDKSGLPSDRFSAERTGGSVSTLTIQRTQQEDSAVYLCASSVLPGQGYNEQFFGPGTRLTVL.

The chain uses TRBV12-3 or TRBV12-4 and TRBJ2-3; 7 bases match TRBD1. Losses at the gene ends were 3 bases for V and 6 bases for J; bases not matched to a gene: 12. CDR3 length: 16 amino acids. Here the CDR3 reads CASSLGGRGLLDTQYF. The CDR3 coding sequence is TGTGCCAGCAGTTTGGGCGGTAGGGGGCTGTTGGATACGCAGTATTTT.

J is TRBJ2-7 and V is TRBV24-1, with D tentatively TRBD2 (5 bases). The CDR3 has 15 residues. The germline V and J ends were trimmed by 3 bases and 4 bases, with 15 bases remaining between them. The germline V gene has CDR1 KGHDR and CDR2 SFDVKD. The CDR3 DNA reads as TGTGCCACCAGTGATACATCTAGCCGCCCTTACGAGCAGTACTTC. It specifies CATSDTSSRPYEQYF.

There are a few counts of this clonotype. The chain joins TRBV29-1 to TRBJ2-7; 11 bases fit TRBD2. Germline lookup yields CDR1 SQVTM and CDR2 ANQGSEA. This CDR3 contains 15 residues. The J segment lost 3 bases and the V segment lost 4 bases, leaving 8 bases of the junction unmatched. For the CDR3, the DNA is TGCAGCGTTGCACCTACTAGCGGGAGTGGCTACGAGCAGTACTTC. This encodes CSVAPTSGSGYEQYF.

This clonotype was seen a few times. CDR3 sequence reads: CASSPSSFGGGQFF. DNA for the CDR3: TGTGCCAGCAGCCCATCATCCTTCGGGGGAGGACAGTTCTTC. V usage is TRBV7-2 and J usage is TRBJ2-1, with D perhaps TRBD2 (6 bases). CDR3 size: 14 residues. Between the trimmed V and J ends, which lost 5 bases and 13 bases, there was a span of 21 bases. The germline V gene encodes CDR1 SGHTA and CDR2 FQGNSA.

The chain uses TRBV9 and TRBJ2-1; D gene unclear. The CDR3 is 12 residues long. V was clipped by 4 bases and J by 8 bases, with 10 bases between them. Germline-derived CDR1 and CDR2 are SGDLS and YYNGEE. The CDR3 DNA sequence: TGTGCCAGCAGCCTTCGCGTCGATGAGCAGTTCTTC. This codes for CASSLRVDEQFF.

This CDR3 is CATRQGLWNTEAFF. The CDR3 region has the DNA TGTGCCACAAGACAGGGTTTATGGAACACTGAAGCTTTCTTT. The chain has TRBV19 and TRBJ1-1; the match to TRBD1 covers 7 bases. This CDR3 is built from 14 residues. Germline V gives CDR1 LNHDA, CDR2 SQIVND (reference sequence). V lost 10 bases to trimming and J lost 1 base; unmatched junction nucleotides: 9.

The sample holds a few counts of this clonotype. The chain links TRBV12-3 or TRBV12-4 to TRBJ2-1; TRBD2 matches at 11 bases. The CDR3 is made up of 14 amino acids. V lost 5 bases to trimming and J lost 6 bases; unmatched junction nucleotides: 3. The CDR3 DNA is TGTGCCAGCAGTCCGGGACTAGCGGTCAATGAGCAGTTCTTC. Its translation is CASSPGLAVNEQFF.

Turning to this clonotype: One end of the junction does not line up with germline, which may come from a read error. V usage is TRBV7-7 and J usage is TRBJ2-7, with D tentatively TRBD1 (6 bases). The CDR3 has 14 residues. CDR1 and CDR2 (germline): SSHAT, FNYEAQ (reference sequence). CDR3 sequence reads: CASSSGHTSYEQYF. CDR3 nucleotides: TGTGCTAGCAGCTCGGGACATACCTCCTACGAGCAGTACTTC.

This chain uses TRBV27 with TRBJ1-1, with D possibly TRBD1 on 5 matching bases. The germline V gene has CDR1 MNHEY and CDR2 SMNVEV (reference sequence). Trimming cost V 5 bases and J 5 bases, with 15 bases left between them. The CDR3 covers 14 residues. Here the CDR3 DNA reads TGTGCCAGCAGTCTGTCTGGGGCTGGGACTGAAGCTTTCTTT. Translating it yields CASSLSGAGTEAFF.

This clonotype came up many times. This chain uses TRBV5-5 with TRBJ2-1, with TRBD2 as a possible D gene (5 bases). The V end was cut by 2 bases, the J end by 5 bases, with 17 bases between. The germline gives CDR1 SGHKS, CDR2 YYEKEE (reference sequence). The CDR3 runs 16 residues. The CDR3 region is CASSFSDSRFDNEQFF. The CDR3 coding sequence is TGTGCCAGCAGCTTTTCGGACTCCCGATTTGACAATGAGCAGTTCTTC.

The chain recombines TRBV7-9 with TRBJ2-2; D may be TRBD1 (6 bases). Deletions cut 5 bases from V and 2 bases from J, with 15 bases between. CDR1 SEHNR and CDR2 FQNEAQ come from the germline V gene (reference sequence). This CDR3 is built from 16 residues. CDR3 in amino acids: CASSPSTGRNTGELFF. CDR3 nucleotides: TGTGCCAGCAGCCCATCGACAGGAAGAAACACCGGGGAGCTGTTTTTT.

This clonotype was seen a handful of times. The V gene is TRBV5-1, the J gene TRBJ1-5, with 8 bases fitting TRBD1. The J segment lost 7 bases and the V segment lost 4 bases, leaving 7 bases of the junction unmatched. CDR3 length: 14 residues. CDR1 and CDR2 from the germline V gene are SGHRS and YFSETQ. The CDR3 sequence: CASSTGQGGQPQHF. The CDR3 region has the DNA TGCGCCAGCAGCACAGGACAGGGTGGGCAGCCCCAGCATTTT. The full variable domain, completed using reference TRBV5-1 and TRBJ1-5, is KAGVTQTPRYLIKTRGQQVTLSCSPISGHRSVSWYQQTPGQGLQFLFEYFSETQRNKGNFPGRFSGRQFSNSRSEMNVSTLELGDSALYLCASSTGQGGQPQHFGDGTRLSIL.

This clonotype was picked up a small number of times. The gene calls are TRBV9 and TRBJ2-2, with D tentatively TRBD1 (6 bases). From germline, CDR1 is SGDLS and CDR2 YYNGEE. This CDR3 region has 20 residues. The germline V and J ends were trimmed by 4 bases and 0 bases, with 25 bases remaining between them. The CDR3 DNA reads as TGTGCCAGCAGCATCTACAGGGATCCCTCTTTGACTGCGAACACCGGGGAGCTGTTTTTT. Residues: CASSIYRDPSLTANTGELFF. Drawing the rest from reference TRBV9 and TRBJ2-2, the complete variable domain is DSGVTQTPKHLITATGQRVTLRCSPRSGDLSVYWYQQSLDQGLQFLIQYYNGEERAKGNILERFSAQQFPDLHSELNLSSLELGDSALYFCASSIYRDPSLTANTGELFFGEGSRLTVL.

This clonotype was seen only a few times. The J gene is TRBJ2-7, the V gene TRBV11-2; a weak D match, TRBD2 (6 bases). Trimming removed 3 bases at V and 4 bases at J, with 16 bases between. Germline CDR1 SGHAT, CDR2 FQNNGV. The CDR3 extends over 15 amino acids. In DNA form, the CDR3 reads TGTGCCAGCAGCTTGGCCGGCCCGGGGAGGTACGAGCAGTACTTC. Encoded protein: CASSLAGPGRYEQYF.

This clonotype came up a few times. V gene TRBV6-5 combines with J gene TRBJ1-2; D ambiguous. The CDR3 length is 15 residues. Trimming cost V 0 bases and J 8 bases, with 16 bases left between them. Germline loops: CDR1 MNHEY, CDR2 SVGAGI. This CDR3 reads CASSYSSRGVEGYTF. The CDR3 DNA reads TGTGCCAGCAGTTACTCGAGTCGGGGTGTTGAGGGCTACACCTTC.

The V and J genes are TRBV28 and TRBJ1-6; 7 nucleotides line up with TRBD1. From germline, CDR1 is MDHEN and CDR2 SYDVKM. There are 16 residues in the CDR3. Trimming at V came to 5 bases and at J to 6 bases, leaving 10 bases not matched to a gene. CDR3 in amino acids: CASSTRQGRGNSPLHF. The CDR3 coding sequence is TGTGCCAGCAGTACACGACAGGGAAGGGGTAATTCACCCCTCCACTTT. The full variable domain, in which reference TRBV28 and TRBJ1-6 provide the parts outside the CDR3, is DVKVTQSSRYLVKRTGEKVFLECVQDMDHENMFWYRQDPGLGLRLIYFSYDVKMKEKGDIPEGYSVSREKKERFSLILESASTNQTSMYLCASSTRQGRGNSPLHFGNGTRLTVT.

The CDR3 loop reads CSATAYSQRGQETQYF. Written as DNA, the CDR3 is TGCAGTGCTACCGCCTATAGCCAGCGGGGACAAGAGACCCAGTACTTC. The V gene is TRBV20-1, the J gene TRBJ2-5, with 7 bases identical to TRBD2. The J segment lost 2 bases and the V segment lost 4 bases, leaving 13 bases of the junction unmatched. Germline V lookup: CDR1 DFQATT, CDR2 SNEGSKA (reference sequence). The CDR3 consists of 16 residues.

There are a few counts of this clonotype. One end of the junction fails to match germline, which may point to a read error. The chain carries TRBV20-1 and TRBJ2-3, with D hard to call. Germline V gene lookup returns CDR1 DFQATT and CDR2 SNEGSKA (reference sequence). This CDR3 is 14 amino acids long. The CDR3 protein is CSAGDTVRTDTQYF. The DNA for the CDR3 is TGCAGTGCTGGAGACACCGTTCGCACAGATACGCAGTATTTT.

This clonotype appeared many times. This chain connects TRBV4-2 to TRBJ2-7; D remains ambiguous. Germline CDR1 is LGHNA and CDR2 is YNFKEQ. Trimming removed 4 bases at V and 0 bases at J, with 7 bases between. The CDR3 extends over 13 amino acids. In nucleotides, the CDR3 is TGTGCCAGCAGCCCCTTGGACTCCTACGAGCAGTACTTC. This gives the protein CASSPLDSYEQYF.

The chain uses TRBV29-1 and TRBJ2-1, with D possibly called TRBD1 or TRBD2 (5 bases each). The V and J ends lost 7 bases and 8 bases respectively, with 24 bases between them. Germline CDR1 and CDR2: SQVTM and ANQGSEA. The CDR3 is made up of 15 amino acids. In DNA, the CDR3 is TGCAGCGCCCCCAGTCGCCGGGACGACCCACATGAGCAGTTCTTC. Protein: CSAPSRRDDPHEQFF.

This clonotype was counted only a few times. The gene calls are TRBV11-2 and TRBJ2-1; TRBD2 matches at 8 bases. This CDR3 comprises 16 residues. The V gene's germline CDR1 is SGHAT and CDR2 FQNNGV. Trimming cost V 7 bases and J 3 bases; bases outside gene matches: 11. The CDR3 DNA reads TGTGCCAGCACCAACTTAGCGGGGACCTACTACAATGAGCAGTTCTTC. Protein: CASTNLAGTYYNEQFF.

The V and J genes are TRBV4-2 and TRBJ2-3, with TRBD2 matching over 9 bases. After removal of 2 bases from V and 0 bases from J, the junction contained 6 bases not matched to a gene. Germline CDR1 is LGHNA and CDR2 is YNFKEQ. The CDR3 loop spans 17 amino acids. The CDR3 loop reads CASSQPDLAGSTDTQYF. DNA for the CDR3: TGTGCCAGCAGCCAACCCGATCTAGCGGGGAGCACAGATACGCAGTATTTT.

A single count supports this clonotype. This sequence joins TRBV7-2 and TRBJ2-7; 7 bases line up with TRBD2. Germline lookup yields CDR1 SGHTA and CDR2 FQGNSA. The CDR3 extends over 15 amino acids. After removal of 5 bases from V and 1 base from J, the junction contained 8 bases not matched to a gene. The DNA for the CDR3 is TGTGCCAGCAGCGCCTCGGGACTAAATTCCTACGAGCAGTACTTC. Translation gives CASSASGLNSYEQYF.

The chain uses TRBV29-1 and TRBJ2-5; 7 bases align to TRBD1. CDR1 and CDR2 from the germline V gene are SQVTM and ANQGSEA. The CDR3 length is 13 residues. V shed 6 bases, J shed 4 bases, and the junction held 8 bases outside the gene matches. The CDR3 reads CSVRTGVGETQYF. In DNA form, the CDR3 reads TGCAGCGTAAGGACAGGTGTCGGAGAGACCCAGTACTTC.

The CDR3 nucleotides are TGCAGCGTTGAACATCCCTCCCGGGTAGATACGCAGTATTTT. Protein product: CSVEHPSRVDTQYF. V is TRBV29-1 and J is TRBJ2-3; D is unresolved. V was clipped by 2 bases and J by 5 bases, with 14 bases between them. The CDR3 is 14 amino acids. Germline V gives CDR1 SQVTM, CDR2 ANQGSEA.

About this clonotype itself: An end of the junction does not agree with germline; a read error may underlie this. The V and J genes are TRBV2 and TRBJ2-6, with TRBD2 matching over 10 bases. The CDR3 spans 22 residues. Germline values: CDR1 SNHLY, CDR2 FYNNEI. As DNA, the CDR3 is TGTGCCAGCAGTGATCACAGGAGAGGGCTAGCGGGAGTTATCCCTGGGGCCGACGTCCTGACTTTC. Amino acids: CASSDHRRGLAGVIPGADVLTF. The variable domain in full, completed from reference TRBV2 and TRBJ2-6, reads EPEVTQTPSHQVTQMGQEVILRCVPISNHLYFYWYRQILGQKVEFLVSFYNNEISEKSEIFDDQFSVERPDGSNFTLKIRSTKLEDSAMYFCASSDHRRGLAGVIPGADVLTFGAGSRLTVL.

This clonotype was seen ten or more times. CDR3 bases: TGCAGTGCCCTCAGCGGGGATACGCAGTATTTT. Amino acid sequence: CSALSGDTQYF. This chain links TRBV20-1 with TRBJ2-3; perhaps TRBD2 as D (6 bases). The CDR3 consists of 11 residues. V was trimmed by 6 bases and J by 6 bases, leaving 10 bases between them. Germline lookup yields CDR1 DFQATT and CDR2 SNEGSKA (reference sequence).